Here is one T cell receptor (beta chain) with its context. This specimen belongs to a study of T cell changes during pregnancy in multiple sclerosis. TCRdb's copy holds only in-frame clones and misses some; the assay was immunoSEQ multiplex PCR. The table includes roughly 89,000 clones, 90% to 95% detected once. CDR3 size: 14 residues. Germline-derived CDR1 and CDR2 are SGHVS and FNYEAQ. Trimming cost V 5 bases and J 1 base, with 12 bases left between them. The source of this sequence is a female donor in good health, enrolled as a control in a pregnancy study. Sample: peripheral blood, taken after pregnancy. V usage is TRBV7-6 and J usage is TRBJ2-7; perhaps TRBD2 as D (6 bases). The CDR3 loop reads CASSPGLGSYEQYF. CDR3 bases: TGTGCCAGCAGCCCGGGACTGGGATCCTACGAGCAGTACTTC.